The 8 T cell receptor beta chains below all came from one sample that was sequenced in a study of blood T cell repertoires in COVID-19. Produced via immunoSEQ multiplex PCR; TCRdb's table is partial and in-frame only. In the table there are under 300,000 clones, about nine tenths of which are singletons. Sequencing was performed on peripheral blood. The receptors originated from a woman younger than 45 with active or convalescent COVID-19.

The J gene is TRBJ1-2, the V gene TRBV4-3, with D uncertain. The CDR3 runs to 15 residues. Germline V gene lookup returns CDR1 LGHNA and CDR2 YSLEER. Trimming left V 0 bases short and J 8 bases short, with 16 bases between. CDR3 residues: CASSQDRALGGGYTF. The CDR3 bases are TGCGCCAGCAGCCAAGATAGGGCCTTGGGAGGGGGCTACACCTTC.

The rearrangement links TRBV5-1 to TRBJ1-1; possible D gene TRBD1, 5 bases. This CDR3 contains 15 residues. V was cut by 0 bases and J by 1 base, with 10 bases left in between. The germline CDR1 and CDR2 sequences are SGHRS and YFSETQ. This CDR3 is CASSLGTGRNTEAFF. The DNA of the CDR3 is TGCGCCAGCAGCTTGGGTACAGGACGGAACACTGAAGCTTTCTTT.

The chain has TRBV6-6 and TRBJ1-1; weak D call: TRBD1 (6 bases). The CDR3 runs 15 residues. CDR1 and CDR2 from the germline V gene are MNHNY and SVGAGI (reference sequence). The V end lost 2 bases, the J end lost 0 bases, and 10 bases lay between the germline ends. DNA of the CDR3: TGTGCCAGCAGTTACCAGGGGCCGATGAACACTGAAGCTTTCTTT. Its protein product is CASSYQGPMNTEAFF.

The chain links TRBV28 to TRBJ1-5; 7 positions agree with TRBD1. CDR3 length: 14 residues. CDR1 is MDHEN and CDR2 is SYDVKM in the germline V gene. J gave up 5 bases and V 7 bases, and 8 bases lay outside the gene matches. The CDR3 bases are TGTGCCAGCAATTGGAGGGGGCGGGATCAGCCCCAGCATTTT. The encoded protein is CASNWRGRDQPQHF.

This chain connects TRBV5-4 to TRBJ2-7; 7 bases fit TRBD2. CDR1 is SGHNT, CDR2 YYREEE, per germline (reference sequence). With V trimmed by 0 bases and J by 2 bases, 11 bases remained unmatched. This CDR3 is 17 amino acids long. CDR3: CASSLASGAQGPYEQYF. The DNA for the CDR3 is TGTGCCAGCAGCTTGGCCAGCGGGGCCCAAGGACCCTACGAGCAGTACTTC.

The V call is TRBV4-2, the J call TRBJ2-3; 11 nucleotides match TRBD2. Per germline, CDR1 LGHNA and CDR2 YNFKEQ. This CDR3 is built from 18 residues. The ends lost 2 bases at V and 3 bases at J; junction bases unmatched: 10. The CDR3: CASSQTSLAGGMTDTQYF. CDR3 coding DNA: TGTGCCAGCAGCCAAACGAGTCTAGCGGGGGGTATGACAGATACGCAGTATTTT.

A few counts support this clone. This sample includes further DNA sequences coding for the same CDR3. This chain connects TRBV3-1 (or the pseudogene TRBV3-2) to TRBJ1-1; no firm D call. The V end lost 3 bases, the J end lost 0 bases, and 8 bases lay between the germline ends. CDR1 LGHDT and CDR2 YNNKEL come from the germline V gene (reference sequence). This CDR3 has 14 residues. CDR3 in amino acids: CASSQGGVNTEAFF. For the CDR3, the DNA is TGTGCCAGCAGCCAGGGCGGGGTGAACACTGAAGCTTTCTTT.

The rearrangement links TRBV2 to TRBJ2-4, with 7 bases aligning to TRBD2. Germline loops: CDR1 SNHLY, CDR2 FYNNEI. The length of the CDR3 is 14 residues. V lost 4 bases, J lost 7 bases, and 7 bases stayed unmatched. Here the CDR3 DNA reads TGTGCCAGCAGTGGTGAGCGGGGAGCGAACATTCAGTACTTC. This gives the protein CASSGERGANIQYF.